This paragraph reports one T cell receptor (beta chain). The V end was cut by 5 bases, the J end by 0 bases, with 16 bases between. The CDR3 is 16 amino acids. Germline-derived CDR1 and CDR2 are SNHLY and FYNNEI. This record comes from a study of blood T cell repertoires in COVID-19. Overall study context: Samples came from the United States, Italy and Spain, spanning acute and convalescent COVID-19.

Only in-frame clones appear in the TCRdb table, and some are missing; sequencing was by immunoSEQ multiplex PCR. The profile shows tens of thousands of clones, around four fifths of them singletons. This sequence joins TRBV2 and TRBJ1-1; perhaps TRBD1 as D (6 bases). Material for sequencing was peripheral blood. The TCR sequence derives from a man between 45 and 60 years old with acute or convalescent COVID-19. DNA for the CDR3: TGTGCCAGCAGTCCCCGCGGGGGGCCGATGAACACTGAAGCTTTCTTT. This sequence encodes CASSPRGGPMNTEAFF. The complete variable domain, with remaining parts taken from reference TRBV2 and TRBJ1-1, reads EPEVTQTPSHQVTQMGQEVILRCVPISNHLYFYWYRQILGQKVEFLVSFYNNEISEKSEIFDDQFSVERPDGSNFTLKIRSTKLEDSAMYFCASSPRGGPMNTEAFFGQGTRLTVV.